A single sample gave rise to the 26 T cell receptor beta chains below, sequenced in a study of early T cells in non-severe SARS-CoV-2 infection. One entry per CDR3 protein results from TCRdb running MiXCR on the 5' RACE reads. Seen here are about 33,000 distinct CDR3 sequences, less than 5.5% observed once, and the top ten hold 13% to 15%. The specimen was whole blood. These receptors originate from an adult who was a healthcare worker with PCR-confirmed SARS-CoV-2 infection or an uninfected control (not recorded which).

This clonotype was recorded many times. This chain connects TRBV6-1 to TRBJ1-2; TRBD1 might be the D (5 bases). V was cut by 5 bases and J by 2 bases, with 15 bases left in between. Germline V gives CDR1 MNHNS, CDR2 SASEGT. CDR3 size: 15 residues. CDR3 sequence reads: CASSPAQDTNYGYTF. The CDR3 nucleotides are TGTGCCAGCAGTCCCGCCCAGGACACAAACTATGGCTACACCTTC.

This clonotype was seen repeatedly, ten times or more. The V gene is TRBV20-1, the J gene TRBJ1-6, with unresolved D. The CDR3 loop spans 14 amino acids. V lost 0 bases and J lost 7, with 10 bases in between. Germline lookup yields CDR1 DFQATT and CDR2 SNEGSKA (reference sequence). DNA for the CDR3: TGCAGTGCTAGAGAAGTGGCGGCAAATTCACCCCTCCACTTT. Amino acid sequence: CSAREVAANSPLHF.

The sample holds many counts of this clonotype. The chain links TRBV6-4 to TRBJ2-1; 7 bases are shared with TRBD2. This CDR3 spans 15 amino acids. J was trimmed by 3 bases and V by 8 bases; bases with no gene match: 10. Germline V gene data show CDR1 as MRHNA and CDR2 as SNTAGT. The CDR3 spells CASSPAAGDYNEQFF. The CDR3, as DNA: TGTGCCAGCTCGCCCGCGGCGGGGGACTACAATGAGCAGTTCTTC.

This clonotype came up a few times. The chain has TRBV5-1 and TRBJ2-7, with D perhaps given as TRBD1 or TRBD2 (5 bases each). This CDR3 is 14 amino acids long. Germline values: CDR1 SGHRS, CDR2 YFSETQ. V gave up 3 bases and J gave up 0 bases, with 10 bases separating them. CDR3 sequence reads: CASSSVGTSYEQYF. The CDR3 nucleotides read TGCGCCAGCAGCTCTGTCGGGACCTCCTACGAGCAGTACTTC.

The sample holds many counts of this clonotype. The chain has TRBV20-1 and TRBJ2-1; D is perhaps TRBD1 or TRBD2 (6 bases each). The CDR3 has 11 residues. Germline values: CDR1 DFQATT, CDR2 SNEGSKA (reference sequence). V shed 5 bases and J shed 15 bases, with 17 bases lying between them. CDR3 region: CSAPRGDQGFF. The CDR3 region has the DNA TGCAGTGCTCCGAGGGGGGACCAGGGGTTCTTC.

This clonotype has at least ten counts. The J gene is TRBJ2-5, the V gene TRBV11-3; possible D gene TRBD2, 5 bases. The CDR3 covers 18 residues. The V end lost 5 bases, the J end lost 5 bases, and 27 bases lay between the germline ends. The germline V gene encodes CDR1 SGHNT and CDR2 YENEEA. The CDR3, as DNA: TGTGCCAGCAGCCCTTTGAGGAGGTCCACCCTCATTTTGGAGACCCAGTACTTC. Translated: CASSPLRRSTLILETQYF.

This clonotype was counted many times. The V call is TRBV5-6, the J call TRBJ1-1; D ambiguous. Germline V gene sequence: CDR1 SGHDT, CDR2 YYEEEE. Trimming removed 5 bases at V and 1 base at J, with 15 bases between. This CDR3 region has 15 residues. The CDR3 loop is CASSHLWEANTEAFF. CDR3 nucleotide sequence: TGTGCCAGCAGTCACCTTTGGGAGGCGAACACTGAAGCTTTCTTT.

The chain is built from TRBV4-1 and TRBJ2-3; TRBD2 matches 7 bases. The CDR3 consists of 17 residues. V trimming: 3 bases; J trimming: 3 bases; junction bases outside the gene matches: 12. Germline CDR1 and CDR2: MGHRA and YSYEKL. The CDR3 region is CASSQNPRGEGTDTQYF. As DNA, the CDR3 is TGCGCCAGCAGCCAGAACCCACGGGGGGAGGGGACAGATACGCAGTATTTT.

This clonotype has a handful of counts. The chain employs TRBV7-2 and TRBJ1-1; no reliable D call. V lost 2 bases to trimming and J lost 2 bases, with 9 bases between them. The CDR3 is 14 amino acids. CDR1 and CDR2 (germline): SGHTA, FQGNSA. The CDR3 sequence is CASSLTMTNTEAFF. The CDR3 DNA is TGTGCCAGCAGCTTAACAATGACCAACACTGAAGCTTTCTTT.

The J gene is TRBJ2-5, the V gene TRBV7-2; D is unresolved. CDR1 and CDR2 (germline): SGHTA, FQGNSA. The CDR3 has 14 amino acids. Trimming stripped 2 bases from V and 7 bases from J, with 14 bases between. The CDR3 here is CASSLKAVIVTQYF. The CDR3 coding sequence is TGTGCCAGCAGCTTAAAGGCAGTCATCGTGACCCAGTACTTC.

This clonotype appeared a few times. The chain recombines TRBV9 with TRBJ2-3; 8 nucleotides align to TRBD2. The germline gives CDR1 SGDLS, CDR2 YYNGEE. The J segment lost 5 bases and the V segment lost 4 bases, leaving 6 bases of the junction unmatched. This CDR3 region has 14 residues. The DNA for the CDR3 is TGTGCCAGCAGCCGGGGGGGCCTGGTAGATACGCAGTATTTT. It codes for CASSRGGLVDTQYF.

This clonotype showed up many times. This chain uses TRBV5-1 with TRBJ2-7; 8 positions agree with TRBD1. The length of the CDR3 is 14 residues. V shed 5 bases and J 7 bases; nucleotides not matched to a gene: 11. Germline V CDR1 and CDR2: SGHRS, YFSETQ. The CDR3 region is CASSFTDRVGEQYF. In nucleotides, the CDR3 is TGCGCCAGCAGTTTTACGGACAGGGTGGGAGAGCAGTACTTC.

This clonotype was seen a few times. The rearrangement uses TRBV9 and TRBJ2-1, with D possibly TRBD1 on 6 matching bases. The ends were cut back, 4 bases at V and 12 bases at J, with 17 bases in the middle. In germline, CDR1 is SGDLS, CDR2 YYNGEE. This CDR3 region has 13 residues. The CDR3 is CASSPPGTQGQFF. The CDR3 DNA reads TGTGCCAGCAGCCCCCCCGGGACACAGGGGCAGTTCTTC.

In this sample, this clonotype turned up many times. The chain combines TRBV2 with TRBJ2-1; 7 bases are shared with TRBD2. The CDR3 sequence is 16 residues long. Trimming removed 7 bases from V and 0 bases from J; junction bases left unmatched: 9. Germline V gene lookup returns CDR1 SNHLY and CDR2 FYNNEI. The CDR3, as DNA: TGTGCCAGCACCACCGACGGGGGGAGCTCCTACAATGAGCAGTTCTTC. Translating gives CASTTDGGSSYNEQFF.

This clonotype was seen repeatedly, ten times or more. The chain is built from TRBV11-2 and TRBJ1-1, with 7 bases matching TRBD1. The CDR3 is 15 residues long. V was clipped by 0 bases and J by 0 bases; unmatched bases: 1. Germline values: CDR1 SGHAT, CDR2 FQNNGV. The CDR3 DNA follows: TGTGCCAGCAGCTTAGATGACAGGGTGAACACTGAAGCTTTCTTT. This encodes CASSLDDRVNTEAFF.

In its sample, this clonotype was seen many times. CDR3 amino acids: CASSPRVRYEQYF. The CDR3 nucleotides are TGTGCCAGCAGCCCTAGGGTTCGGTACGAGCAGTACTTC. The gene calls are TRBV14 and TRBJ2-7; D is unresolved. Deletions cut 4 bases from V and 4 bases from J, with 11 bases between. The CDR3 is 13 amino acids. In germline, CDR1 is SGHDN, CDR2 FVKESK.

Ten or more counts support this clonotype. The rearrangement uses TRBV6-6 and TRBJ2-3; 8 bases fit TRBD1. Germline loops: CDR1 MNHNY, CDR2 SVGAGI (reference sequence). The CDR3 length is 14 residues. V dropped 5 bases and J dropped 1; count of bases not matched to a gene: 2. The CDR3 DNA follows: TGTGCCAGCAGTAAGGGACAGGGCACAGATACGCAGTATTTT. Protein product: CASSKGQGTDTQYF.

The genes are TRBV28 and TRBJ2-5; perhaps TRBD2 as D (5 bases). V lost 6 bases and J 2 bases, leaving 16 bases between the germline ends. The germline gives CDR1 MDHEN, CDR2 SYDVKM. This CDR3 has 15 amino acids. CDR3 DNA: TGTGCCAGCAGCCCTTCCGGGGTCGCGCAAGAGACCCAGTACTTC. This sequence encodes CASSPSGVAQETQYF.

By proportion, this clonotype is medium-sized (0.01 to 0.1%). The chain has TRBV7-3 and TRBJ1-2; no reliable D call. The CDR3 runs to 13 residues. Germline CDR1 is SGHTA and CDR2 is FQGTGA. Deletions cut 8 bases from V and 8 bases from J, with 18 bases between. The CDR3 region is CASGMLTSGGYTF. CDR3 sequence (DNA): TGTGCCAGCGGTATGTTGACTAGTGGAGGCTACACCTTC.

The chain links TRBV7-9 to TRBJ2-5; 7 bases align to TRBD1. Per germline, CDR1 SEHNR and CDR2 FQNEAQ (reference sequence). Germline trimming cut 0 bases from V and 4 bases from J; bases unmatched to any gene: 2. The CDR3 is 14 residues long. CDR3 protein: CASSLARDRETQYF. The CDR3 coding sequence is TGTGCCAGCAGCTTAGCTCGGGACAGAGAGACCCAGTACTTC.

This clonotype was recorded many times. This chain connects TRBV19 to TRBJ2-3, with TRBD2 identical over 7 bases. The germline gives CDR1 LNHDA, CDR2 SQIVND (reference sequence). The J segment lost 5 bases and the V segment lost 7 bases, leaving 6 bases of the junction unmatched. The CDR3 has 13 residues. The CDR3 sequence: CASNRLAGDTQYF. CDR3 sequence (DNA): TGTGCCAGTAATCGACTAGCTGGAGATACGCAGTATTTT.

The V gene is TRBV12-5, the J gene TRBJ2-3; TRBD1 might be the D (6 bases). This CDR3 spans 17 amino acids. Trimming took off 0 bases at V and 2 bases at J, with 15 bases between the two ends. The V gene's germline CDR1 is LGHNT and CDR2 FRNRAP. CDR3 amino acids: CASGLVQGRLYTDTQYF. The CDR3 nucleotides are TGTGCTAGTGGTTTGGTACAGGGCAGGTTGTACACAGATACGCAGTATTTT.

The sample holds a few counts of this clonotype. The chain employs TRBV20-1 and TRBJ1-3, with 8 bases aligning to TRBD1. Unmatched junction bases numbered 7, after V lost 0 bases and J lost 3 bases. Germline CDR1 reads DFQATT; CDR2 reads SNEGSKA (reference sequence). This CDR3 has 16 residues. The CDR3 loop reads CSARELGQGIGNTIYF. In DNA, the CDR3 is TGCAGTGCTAGAGAGCTTGGACAGGGAATTGGAAACACCATATATTTT.

This clonotype was counted many times. The chain combines TRBV3-1 with TRBJ1-2; 7 bases align to TRBD1. Germline V CDR1 and CDR2: LGHDT, YNNKEL (reference sequence). V was clipped by 7 bases and J by 6 bases; unmatched bases: 5. The CDR3 runs to 12 residues. The CDR3 region is CASKQGSDGYTF. In nucleotides, the CDR3 is TGTGCCAGCAAACAGGGGTCTGATGGCTACACCTTC. The full variable domain, with the rest looked up from reference TRBV3-1 and TRBJ1-2, is DTAVSQTPKYLVTQMGNDKSIKCEQNLGHDTMYWYKQDSKKFLKIMFSYNNKELIINETVPNRFSPKSPDKAHLNLHINSLELGDSAVYFCASKQGSDGYTFGSGTRLTVV.

This clonotype was recorded at least ten times. The chain links TRBV2 to TRBJ1-6; tentative D call: TRBD1 (5 bases). Trimming stripped 1 base from V and 8 bases from J, with 12 bases between. Germline CDR1 reads SNHLY; CDR2 reads FYNNEI. CDR3 size: 15 residues. The CDR3 spells CASSEVGLGDSPLHF. For the CDR3, the DNA is TGTGCCAGCAGTGAAGTGGGGCTTGGAGATTCACCCCTCCACTTT.

In its sample, this clonotype was seen many times. The chain employs TRBV29-1 and TRBJ1-1; D call uncertain. V dropped 6 bases and J dropped 2 bases, with 10 bases sitting between them. The CDR3 totals 12 residues. Germline V CDR1 and CDR2: SQVTM, ANQGSEA. CDR3: CSVRTRNTEAFF. The CDR3 coding sequence is TGCAGCGTCCGCACGAGAAACACTGAAGCTTTCTTT.